These 27 T cell receptor beta chains came from one sample sequenced in a study of Graves' ophthalmopathy and Graves' hyperthyroidism. RNA transcripts yielded amplified TCR beta CDR3 regions. The authors performed first-round RT-PCR with HTBI primers and then a second-round multiplex PCR. One entry per CDR3 protein, called by TCRdb with MiXCR from the multiplex PCR reads. This sample carries around 1,200,000 distinct CDR3 sequences, 36% of them seen once, and the ten largest clones take roughly 11%. The sample was peripheral blood or thyroid tissue (not recorded which). The receptors were gathered from an adult man with Graves' hyperthyroidism.

This clonotype was counted ten times or more. J is TRBJ1-4 and V is TRBV7-2; maybe TRBD1 (6 bases). The germline CDR1 and CDR2 sequences are SGHTA and FQGNSA. The ends were cut back, 0 bases at V and 3 bases at J, with 8 bases in the middle. There are 15 residues in the CDR3. The CDR3 sequence is CASSLAGAANEKLFF. CDR3 sequence (DNA): TGTGCCAGCAGCTTAGCGGGGGCTGCTAATGAAAAACTGTTTTTT.

V gene TRBV10-2 combines with J gene TRBJ2-7; 9 nucleotides align to TRBD1. The germline CDR1 and CDR2 sequences are WSHSY and SAAADI. This CDR3 is 15 amino acids long. After removal of 6 bases from V and 3 bases from J, the junction contained 9 bases not matched to a gene. CDR3 sequence (DNA): TGCGCCAGCAGCCTGGGACAGGGAAATTTCTACGAGCAGTACTTC. Translating gives CASSLGQGNFYEQYF.

In its sample, this clonotype was seen many times. CDR3 protein: CASSLTSQGNTEAFF. Here the CDR3 DNA reads TGTGCCAGCAGCCTGACGAGTCAGGGGAACACTGAAGCTTTCTTT. This chain connects TRBV9 to TRBJ1-1; D may be TRBD1 (5 bases). The CDR3 extends over 15 amino acids. Trimming removed 4 bases from V and 1 base from J, with 14 bases in between. The germline gives CDR1 SGDLS, CDR2 YYNGEE.

On this clonotype: One junction end does not reproduce the germline sequence, and a read error may be involved. The genes are TRBV29-1 and TRBJ1-2; 9 bases agree with TRBD1. The CDR3 length is 13 residues. Germline V CDR1 and CDR2: SQVTM, ANQGSEA. DNA of the CDR3: TGCGGCGTCGAGGGGACAGGGATTTATGGCTACACCTTC. This sequence encodes CGVEGTGIYGYTF.

This clonotype was recorded at least ten times. The rearrangement uses TRBV2 and TRBJ2-7; no definite D call. V lost 3 bases and J 5 bases, leaving 14 bases between the germline ends. The V gene's germline CDR1 is SNHLY and CDR2 FYNNEI. CDR3 length: 14 residues. The CDR3 reads CASSDTNPLDEQYF. As DNA, the CDR3 is TGTGCCAGCAGTGATACAAACCCTCTCGACGAGCAGTACTTC.

The rearrangement uses TRBV10-3 and TRBJ2-3; D unclear. V lost 3 bases, J lost 8 bases, and 21 bases lay in between. Germline lookup yields CDR1 ENHRY and CDR2 SYGVKD. The CDR3 runs 16 residues. The CDR3 here is CAISDSKVWGGGTQYF. DNA of the CDR3: TGTGCCATCAGTGACTCAAAAGTTTGGGGTGGCGGTACGCAGTATTTT.

This clonotype was detected ten times or more. V usage is TRBV2 and J usage is TRBJ1-5; 8 bases map to TRBD1. The CDR3 totals 15 residues. Per germline, CDR1 SNHLY and CDR2 FYNNEI. J was trimmed by 4 bases and V by 6 bases; bases with no gene match: 8. The CDR3 is CASRGPRGQNQPQHF. The CDR3 region has the DNA TGTGCCAGCAGAGGTCCCAGGGGGCAAAATCAGCCCCAGCATTTT.

The chain joins TRBV4-1 to TRBJ2-5, with 13 bases lining up with TRBD2. The CDR3 length is 18 residues. CDR1 is MGHRA, CDR2 YSYEKL, per germline. Trimming at V came to 1 base and at J to 5 bases, leaving 10 bases not matched to a gene. The CDR3 nucleotides are TGCGCCAGCAGCCAAGTGGGACTAGCGGGGCCCGATCGGGAGACCCAGTACTTC. As protein: CASSQVGLAGPDRETQYF.

This clonotype has a count of ten or more. This rearrangement joins TRBV29-1 to TRBJ1-5; D is unresolved. Germline loops: CDR1 SQVTM, CDR2 ANQGSEA. CDR3 size: 12 residues. Trimming removed 5 bases at V and 6 bases at J, with 11 bases between. This chain's CDR3 is CSVYDWGQPQHF. The DNA for the CDR3 is TGCAGCGTTTACGATTGGGGTCAGCCCCAGCATTTT.

This clonotype was recorded at least ten times. The chain combines TRBV9 with TRBJ1-2; TRBD1 agrees at 9 bases. CDR3 length equals 18 residues. The V segment lost 0 bases and the J segment 4 bases; nucleotides outside the gene matches: 13. Looked up from germline, CDR1 is SGDLS and CDR2 is YYNGEE. The CDR3 sequence is CASSVATNLLTGGYGYTF. CDR3 DNA sequence: TGTGCCAGCAGCGTAGCTACGAACCTCCTGACAGGGGGCTATGGCTACACCTTC. The full variable domain, rest sourced from reference TRBV9 and TRBJ1-2, is DSGVTQTPKHLITATGQRVTLRCSPRSGDLSVYWYQQSLDQGLQFLIQYYNGEERAKGNILERFSAQQFPDLHSELNLSSLELGDSALYFCASSVATNLLTGGYGYTFGSGTRLTVV.

This clonotype has just a few counts. The chain uses TRBV7-9 and TRBJ2-5, with 7 bases fitting TRBD2. The V gene end was trimmed by 5 bases and the J gene end by 5 bases; junction bases not matched to a gene: 14. The CDR3 spans 16 residues. From germline, CDR1 is SEHNR and CDR2 FQNEAQ (reference sequence). This CDR3 reads CASSPRRGGRPETQYF. CDR3 DNA: TGTGCCAGCAGCCCCCGGAGGGGAGGGCGGCCGGAGACCCAGTACTTC.

This clonotype appeared a single time. One end of the junction fails to match germline, which may point to a read error. CDR3 region: CASSPIPGQYSGANALTF. The CDR3 DNA is TGTGCCAGCAGCCCTATCCCGGGTCAATACTCTGGGGCCAACGCCCTGACTTTC. The chain links TRBV9 to TRBJ2-6; D is perhaps TRBD1 (5 bases). The germline CDR1 and CDR2 sequences are SGDLS and YYNGEE. The CDR3 loop spans 18 amino acids.

This chain joins TRBV7-9 and TRBJ2-5, with a tentative D call TRBD2 (7 bases). Germline V gene data show CDR1 as SEHNR and CDR2 as FQNEAQ (reference sequence). CDR3 length equals 20 residues. V was shortened by 5 bases and J by 4 bases, with 32 bases between the two germline ends. The CDR3 region has the DNA TGTGCCAGCAGCCCGATAAGCCGGGACAAAGGGACTACCCCAAGAGAGACCCAGTACTTC. Amino acid sequence: CASSPISRDKGTTPRETQYF.

V and J are TRBV29-1 and TRBJ2-6, with D tentatively TRBD1 (7 bases). With 7 bases removed from V and 2 bases from J, the gap between germline ends came to 12 bases. Germline V gives CDR1 SQVTM, CDR2 ANQGSEA. CDR3 length: 14 residues. The CDR3 is CSGAGGPGANVLTF. In nucleotides, the CDR3 is TGCAGCGGTGCAGGGGGGCCTGGGGCCAACGTCCTGACTTTC.

This clonotype showed up just once. The V call is TRBV9, the J call TRBJ2-2; D tentatively fits TRBD1 or TRBD2 (5 bases each). The germline V gene encodes CDR1 SGDLS and CDR2 YYNGEE. V lost 4 bases and J lost 5, with 21 bases in between. The CDR3 runs to 17 residues. The chain's CDR3 is CASSQAGDPRWTGELFF. The CDR3 region has the DNA TGTGCCAGCAGCCAAGCCGGGGACCCCCGCTGGACCGGGGAGCTGTTTTTT.

V gene TRBV20-1 combines with J gene TRBJ2-5, with D possibly TRBD2 on 5 matching bases. The germline V gene has CDR1 DFQATT and CDR2 SNEGSKA (reference sequence). V was clipped by 3 bases and J by 9 bases, with 14 bases between them. The CDR3 has 12 residues. This CDR3 reads CSASGGAEAQYF. The CDR3 DNA follows: TGCAGTGCTAGCGGAGGCGCGGAGGCCCAGTACTTC.

J is TRBJ1-5 and V is TRBV2; tentative D call: TRBD1 (6 bases). Germline V gene data show CDR1 as SNHLY and CDR2 as FYNNEI. Trimming stripped 6 bases from V and 1 base from J, with 22 bases between. There are 18 residues in the CDR3. CDR3 loop: CASRGLAGAPLSNQPQHF. The CDR3 nucleotides read TGTGCCAGCAGAGGACTAGCGGGGGCCCCTTTAAGCAATCAGCCCCAGCATTTT.

V is TRBV7-9 and J is TRBJ1-1; tentative D call: TRBD1 (6 bases). The CDR3 loop spans 13 amino acids. CDR1 and CDR2 from the germline V gene are SEHNR and FQNEAQ (reference sequence). V lost 7 bases and J lost 6, with 15 bases in between. CDR3 residues: CASTDRGPSEAFF. The CDR3 DNA reads TGTGCCAGCACCGATCGGGGGCCATCTGAAGCTTTCTTT.

This clonotype was observed at least ten times. The rearrangement joins TRBV15 to TRBJ1-5; possibly TRBD1 for D (6 bases). Trimming stripped 5 bases from V and 4 bases from J, with 15 bases between. CDR3 length: 15 residues. CDR1 and CDR2 (germline): LNHNV, YYDKDF (reference sequence). In nucleotides, the CDR3 is TGTGCCACCAGCTATGGAAGTACAGGGAATCAGCCCCAGCATTTT. It yields the protein CATSYGSTGNQPQHF.

This rearrangement joins TRBV28 to TRBJ1-5; TRBD1 aligns across 10 bases. The CDR3 covers 15 residues. J gave up 5 bases and V 5 bases, and 6 bases lay outside the gene matches. The germline CDR1 and CDR2 sequences are MDHEN and SYDVKM. Here the CDR3 DNA reads TGTGCCAGCAGTCAGGGACAGGGGTTTTATCAGCCCCAGCATTTT. Its protein product is CASSQGQGFYQPQHF.

This sequence joins TRBV15 and TRBJ2-7, with D perhaps TRBD2 (7 bases). Germline V lookup: CDR1 LNHNV, CDR2 YYDKDF (reference sequence). V lost 5 bases and J 5 bases, leaving 25 bases between the germline ends. The CDR3 is 17 amino acids. DNA of the CDR3: TGTGCCACCAGCGAGGCGGGGGCGGGACCCGGCGGGCACGAGCAGTACTTC. This sequence encodes CATSEAGAGPGGHEQYF.

This clonotype was seen many times. V is TRBV7-2 and J is TRBJ2-2; D call uncertain. V dropped 3 bases and J dropped 2 bases, with 4 bases sitting between them. Germline CDR1 and CDR2: SGHTA and FQGNSA. The CDR3 is made up of 13 amino acids. The CDR3 is CASSLLNTGELFF. Written as DNA, the CDR3 is TGTGCCAGCAGCTTGCTTAACACCGGGGAGCTGTTTTTT.

This clonotype came up many times. This chain connects TRBV24-1 to TRBJ2-5; maybe TRBD2 (5 bases). CDR3 length: 12 residues. The V and J ends lost 6 bases and 5 bases respectively, with 9 bases between them. Looked up from germline, CDR1 is KGHDR and CDR2 is SFDVKD. CDR3 in DNA: TGTGCCACCAGTCGAGGGTTGGAGACCCAGTACTTC. Translation: CATSRGLETQYF.

This clonotype showed up many times. The rearrangement uses TRBV19 and TRBJ1-2; no clear D gene. Per the germline V gene, CDR1 is LNHDA and CDR2 is SQIVND (reference sequence). The CDR3 consists of 12 residues. Trimming stripped 1 base from V and 6 bases from J, with 6 bases between. This chain's CDR3 is CASSIVGDGYTF. CDR3 nucleotides: TGTGCCAGTAGTATAGTAGGCGATGGCTACACCTTC.

Many counts were recorded for this clonotype. The chain couples TRBV20-1 to TRBJ2-7, with D possibly matching TRBD2 (5 bases). The CDR3 is made up of 13 amino acids. Trimming pared 2 bases from V and 2 bases from J, leaving 10 bases between. The V gene's germline CDR1 is DFQATT and CDR2 SNEGSKA (reference sequence). The CDR3 loop is CSARWFGAYEQYF. CDR3 in DNA: TGCAGTGCTAGATGGTTCGGGGCCTACGAGCAGTACTTC.

This clonotype appeared a few times. This chain joins TRBV24-1 and TRBJ2-3; possibly TRBD1 or TRBD2 for D (5 bases each). The germline CDR1 and CDR2 sequences are KGHDR and SFDVKD. Trimming removed 5 bases from V and 1 base from J, with 6 bases in between. This CDR3 has 13 residues. CDR3 sequence: CATSVGGTDTQYF. The DNA for the CDR3 is TGTGCCACCAGTGTGGGGGGCACAGATACGCAGTATTTT.

The V gene is TRBV6-5, the J gene TRBJ2-7; 8 bases are a match to TRBD2. Germline CDR1 is MNHEY and CDR2 is SVGAGI. This CDR3 is 14 amino acids long. Losses at the gene ends were 9 bases for V and 2 bases for J; bases not matched to a gene: 9. The CDR3 bases are TGTGCCAGATTTCCGGGGGGGTCCCCCTACGAGCAGTACTTC. The encoded protein is CARFPGGSPYEQYF.